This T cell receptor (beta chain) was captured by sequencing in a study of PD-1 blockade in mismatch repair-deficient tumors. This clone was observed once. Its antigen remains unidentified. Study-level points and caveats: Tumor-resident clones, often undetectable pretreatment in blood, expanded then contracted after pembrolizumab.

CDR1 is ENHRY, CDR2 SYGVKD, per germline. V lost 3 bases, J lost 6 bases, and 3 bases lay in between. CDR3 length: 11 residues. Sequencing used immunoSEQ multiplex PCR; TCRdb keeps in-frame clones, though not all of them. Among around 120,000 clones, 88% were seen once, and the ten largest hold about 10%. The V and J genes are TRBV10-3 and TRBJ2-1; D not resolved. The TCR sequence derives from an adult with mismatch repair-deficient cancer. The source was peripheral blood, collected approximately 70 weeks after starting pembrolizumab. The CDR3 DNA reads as TGTGCCATCAGTGATAGCAATGAGCAGTTCTTC. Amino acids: CAISDSNEQFF.